The 25 T cell receptor beta chains given below trace back to one sample, sequenced in a study of tumor-infiltrating lymphocytes in primary liver carcinoma. Researchers drew blood RNA from unsorted whole blood and extracted germline DNA as well. Priming with a constant-region primer yielded TCR beta cDNA from 450 to 600 ng total RNA. Investigators got TCR beta libraries out of three nested multiplex PCR rounds, done with slightly modified ARM-PCR. TRBV1-TRBV30 forward primers and a C-beta reverse primer were used in the first two PCR rounds, which each ran for approximately 10 cycles. TCRdb re-derived calls from the multiplex PCR reads in MiXCR, one entry per CDR3 protein. The table has about 200,000 distinct CDR3 sequences, about two thirds seen once. The sample consisted of peripheral blood. These receptors originate from a woman aged 55-69 years with primary liver carcinoma and hepatitis B virus infection.

To note about this clonotype: A much larger clone lies a single base off, so this may be a read error. V usage is TRBV6-5 and J usage is TRBJ1-2; TRBD1 is a possible D gene (5 bases). The CDR3 totals 13 residues. CDR1 and CDR2 (germline): MNHEY, SVGAGI. V was cut by 6 bases and J by 4 bases, with 12 bases left in between. The CDR3 loop reads CASSKGGTYGYTF. The CDR3 DNA is TGTGCCAGCAGCAAGGGCGGGACCTATGGCTACACCTTC.

The chain couples TRBV18 to TRBJ2-2; 11 bases are shared with TRBD2. The V segment lost 5 bases and the J segment 6 bases; nucleotides outside the gene matches: 5. Germline V lookup: CDR1 KGHSH, CDR2 LQKENI. CDR3 length: 15 residues. CDR3 DNA: TGTGCCAGCTCAATCGGGACTAGCGGAGCCGGGGAGCTGTTTTTT. Protein sequence: CASSIGTSGAGELFF. Filled out from reference TRBV18 and TRBJ2-2, the complete variable domain reads NAGVMQNPRHLVRRRGQEARLRCSPMKGHSHVYWYRQLPEEGLKFMVYLQKENIIDESGMPKERFSAEFPKEGPSILRIQQVVRGDSAAYFCASSIGTSGAGELFFGEGSRLTVL.

This clonotype appeared many times. This chain joins TRBV29-1 and TRBJ1-1; 7 positions match TRBD1. V shed 8 bases, J shed 4 bases, and the junction held 10 bases outside the gene matches. This CDR3 contains 13 residues. Germline V CDR1 and CDR2: SQVTM, ANQGSEA. The CDR3 protein is CSTLGGSSTEAFF. The DNA of the CDR3 is TGCAGCACCCTAGGGGGCTCTAGCACTGAAGCTTTCTTT.

Remarks on this clonotype: This sequence may be a read error, since a much larger clone differs from it by one base. This chain uses TRBV12-3 or TRBV12-4 with TRBJ2-2, with D possibly matching TRBD2 (5 bases). The CDR3 runs 17 residues. Trimming shortened V by 5 bases and J by 5 bases, and 21 bases separated the two germline ends. CDR3 in DNA: TGTGCCAGCAGTCCACTTCCCGTGGACGGGAAAACCGGGGAGCTGTTTTTT. Amino acid sequence: CASSPLPVDGKTGELFF.

J is TRBJ2-7 and V is TRBV5-5; D not certain. This CDR3 contains 11 residues. Germline V gene sequence: CDR1 SGHKS, CDR2 YYEKEE (reference sequence). The V and J ends lost 4 bases and 7 bases respectively, with 9 bases between them. The CDR3 bases are TGTGCCAGCAGCGGCCTCGGGGAGCAGTACTTC. Residues: CASSGLGEQYF.

Remarks on this clonotype: Mismatch with germline at one junction end may stem from a read error. The gene calls are TRBV4-1 and TRBJ2-1, with D perhaps TRBD1 or TRBD2 (5 bases each). CDR1 and CDR2 from the germline V gene are MGHRA and YSYEKL. The CDR3 contains 14 residues. The chain's CDR3 is CVSSQEGRNNEQFF. The CDR3 bases are TGCGTCAGCAGCCAAGAGGGACGGAACAATGAGCAGTTCTTC.

In the case of this clonotype: This may be a read error, as it is one base from a much larger clone. Since the CDR3 does not end with the conserved phenylalanine or tryptophan, this likely comes from a read error. The chain uses TRBV7-8 and TRBJ2-3; possible D gene TRBD2, 7 bases. This CDR3 has 15 residues. The germline V and J ends were trimmed by 4 bases and 2 bases, with 13 bases remaining between them. CDR1 and CDR2 from the germline V gene are SGHVS and FQNEAQ. Here the CDR3 reads CASSWGGANTDTQYL. CDR3 DNA sequence: TGTGCCAGCAGCTGGGGGGGCGCCAACACAGATACGCAGTATCTT.

A remark on this clonotype: This sequence may be a read error, since a much larger clone differs from it by one base. This sequence joins TRBV7-9 and TRBJ2-1; TRBD1 aligns across 8 bases. Germline V gives CDR1 SEHNR, CDR2 FQNEAQ (reference sequence). CDR3 length: 14 residues. The V and J ends lost 2 bases and 8 bases, in that order; junction bases with no gene match: 5. In nucleotides, the CDR3 is TGTGCCAGCAGCTTAAGTGACAGGGGCGATGAGCAGTTCTTC. This codes for CASSLSDRGDEQFF.

As concerns this clonotype: This clone may be a read error of a much larger clone one base away. V usage is TRBV29-1 and J usage is TRBJ1-2; D is unresolved. V gave up 4 bases and J gave up 1 base, with 13 bases separating them. Germline CDR1 reads SQVTM; CDR2 reads ANQGSEA. CDR3 length: 14 amino acids. The DNA for the CDR3 is TGCAGCGTTGTAGAGAGGATAAGTAACTATGGCTACACCTTC. Translated: CSVVERISNYGYTF.

In the case of this clonotype: This may be a read error, as it is one base from a much larger clone. V usage is TRBV5-1 and J usage is TRBJ2-3; TRBD1 might be the D (5 bases). The CDR3 spans 15 residues. The germline V gene has CDR1 SGHRS and CDR2 YFSETQ. The germline V and J ends were trimmed by 4 bases and 1 base, with 13 bases remaining between them. The CDR3 DNA reads TGCGCCAGCAGCGGTGGACATGGACGCACAGATACGCAGTATTTT. Protein sequence: CASSGGHGRTDTQYF. The variable domain in full, completed from reference TRBV5-1 and TRBJ2-3, reads KAGVTQTPRYLIKTRGQQVTLSCSPISGHRSVSWYQQTPGQGLQFLFEYFSETQRNKGNFPGRFSGRQFSNSRSEMNVSTLELGDSALYLCASSGGHGRTDTQYFGPGTRLTVL.

Of note for this clonotype: A read error may account for a junction end that differs from germline. The chain has TRBV11-1 and TRBJ2-3, with TRBD2 as a possible D gene (5 bases). The CDR3 contains 16 residues. CDR1 SGHAT and CDR2 FQDESV come from the germline V gene (reference sequence). The CDR3: CANSWETGAPQISQYF. Here the CDR3 DNA reads TGTGCCAACAGCTGGGAGACCGGAGCTCCACAGATTTCGCAGTATTTT.

Only a few counts were recorded for this clonotype. The chain is built from TRBV5-1 and TRBJ2-5; 7 bases align to TRBD2. V shed 4 bases and J 5 bases; nucleotides not matched to a gene: 5. The CDR3 sequence is 13 residues long. Germline V lookup: CDR1 SGHRS, CDR2 YFSETQ. The CDR3 coding sequence is TGCGCCAGCAGCCCGCGGGAGCTCGAGACCCAGTACTTC. It translates to CASSPRELETQYF.

The gene calls are TRBV6-1 and TRBJ2-5; 8 bases map to TRBD2. The CDR3 loop spans 15 amino acids. Germline V gene sequence: CDR1 MNHNS, CDR2 SASEGT. The V and J ends lost 5 bases and 11 bases, in that order; junction bases with no gene match: 16. CDR3 residues: CASSPLAWTSTDQYF. The CDR3 region has the DNA TGTGCCAGCAGTCCGCTAGCCTGGACTAGCACAGATCAGTACTTC.

Concerning this clonotype itself: Without the conserved terminal phenylalanine or tryptophan, this CDR3 likely stems from a read error. The chain recombines TRBV29-1 with TRBJ1-2, with D uncertain. Germline loops: CDR1 SQVTM, CDR2 ANQGSEA. The CDR3 totals 13 residues. CDR3 in DNA: TGCAGTGCGGACCCAACAGCCAACTATGGCTACACCATC. Encoded protein: CSADPTANYGYTI.

There are many counts of this clonotype. The J gene is TRBJ2-3, the V gene TRBV12-3 or TRBV12-4; 14 positions match TRBD2. Trimming at V came to 6 bases and at J to 6 bases, leaving 8 bases not matched to a gene. The CDR3 loop spans 16 amino acids. The CDR3 nucleotides are TGTGCCAGCAGCTCCGGGACTAGCGGGAGTTCTGATACGCAGTATTTT. Amino acid sequence: CASSSGTSGSSDTQYF.

The V gene is TRBV6-9, the J gene TRBJ2-5; D gene unclear. This CDR3 spans 14 amino acids. Germline V CDR1 and CDR2: MNHGY, SVAAGI. Between the trimmed V and J ends, which lost 4 bases and 1 base, there was a span of 10 bases. The CDR3 DNA follows: TGTGCCAGCAGTTGCACCGGACGCCAAGAGACCCAGTACTTC. Protein: CASSCTGRQETQYF.

As regards this clonotype: One junction end disagrees with the germline gene, perhaps due to a read error. The CDR3 loop reads CASSLFPRTGMKTEDFF. Written as DNA, the CDR3 is TGTGCCAGCAGCTTATTCCCCCGGACAGGTATGAAGACTGAAGATTTCTTT. The genes are TRBV11-2 and TRBJ1-1; 7 bases agree with TRBD1. From germline, CDR1 is SGHAT and CDR2 FQNNGV. The CDR3 has 17 amino acids.

Worth noting for this clonotype: This may arise from a read error, as a much more abundant clone is one base away. V usage is TRBV10-1 and J usage is TRBJ2-3; D possibly corresponds to TRBD2 (5 bases). CDR1 is WNHNN and CDR2 is SYGVQD in the germline V gene (reference sequence). This CDR3 is built from 12 residues. The DNA for the CDR3 is TGCGCCAGCAGTGACGGAGGAGATATGCAGTATTTT. Its protein product is CASSDGGDMQYF.

The rearrangement joins TRBV12-3 or TRBV12-4 to TRBJ2-5; maybe TRBD2 (6 bases). The CDR3 has 11 amino acids. Trimming shortened V by 11 bases and J by 8 bases, and 15 bases separated the two germline ends. The CDR3 region is CAGGFGGTQYF. The CDR3 DNA sequence: TGTGCCGGCGGTTTCGGGGGAACCCAGTACTTC.

Many counts were recorded for this clonotype. The V and J genes are TRBV11-1 and TRBJ1-4, with D perhaps matching TRBD1 (6 bases). Trimming left V 5 bases short and J 2 bases short, with 6 bases between. The CDR3 contains 13 residues. The germline V gene encodes CDR1 SGHAT and CDR2 FQDESV (reference sequence). CDR3 DNA: TGTGCCAGCAGCAGGGGGACTAATGAAAAACTGTTTTTT. It translates to CASSRGTNEKLFF. The full variable domain, completed using reference TRBV11-1 and TRBJ1-4, is EAEVAQSPRYKITEKSQAVAFWCDPISGHATLYWYRQILGQGPELLVQFQDESVVDDSQLPKDRFSAERLKGVDSTLKIQPAELGDSAMYLCASSRGTNEKLFFGSGTQLSVL.

In its sample, this clonotype was seen a few times. Relative to the germline gene, one junction end is altered; a read error may explain this. The genes are TRBV28 and TRBJ2-5; TRBD2 might be the D (6 bases). Germline V gives CDR1 MDHEN, CDR2 SYDVKM. CDR3 length: 15 amino acids. Here the CDR3 DNA reads TGTGCCAGCAGTTTATGGGGGGGAAGTACGGAGACTCAGTACTTC. Protein: CASSLWGGSTETQYF.

This clonotype came up many times. The genes are TRBV5-6 and TRBJ1-5, with 9 positions matching TRBD1. The CDR3 has 16 residues. Germline V gene sequence: CDR1 SGHDT, CDR2 YYEEEE. The V gene end was trimmed by 4 bases and the J gene end by 3 bases; junction bases not matched to a gene: 8. The CDR3 spells CASSPYRGLPNQPQHF. The DNA of the CDR3 is TGTGCCAGCAGCCCATACAGGGGGCTACCCAATCAGCCCCAGCATTTT.

As concerns this clonotype: The germline gene is not matched at one end of the junction; a read error may be the cause. V is TRBV29-1 and J is TRBJ1-2; 11 nucleotides line up with TRBD1. CDR3 size: 17 residues. Per the germline V gene, CDR1 is SQVTM and CDR2 is ANQGSEA. In DNA form, the CDR3 reads TGCAGCGTTGCTGGGGTGGACAGGGGGCTGAACCCCCGCGGCTACGCCTTC. This encodes CSVAGVDRGLNPRGYAF.

Remarks on this clonotype: Possible read error: a much larger clone is one base away. This CDR3 reads CASSYVLARVGDTQYF. For the CDR3, the DNA is TGTGCCAGCAGTTACGTACTAGCGAGGGTAGGGGATACGCAGTATTTT. The chain joins TRBV6-1 to TRBJ2-3, with 7 bases identical to TRBD2. After removal of 5 bases from V and 6 bases from J, the junction contained 14 bases not matched to a gene. CDR3 size: 16 residues. Germline V gene lookup returns CDR1 MNHNS and CDR2 SASEGT.

This clonotype has at least ten counts. V and J are TRBV6-5 and TRBJ1-5; TRBD1 is a possible D gene (5 bases). Looked up from germline, CDR1 is MNHEY and CDR2 is SVGAGI. The CDR3 contains 15 residues. Trimming pared 3 bases from V and 5 bases from J, leaving 14 bases between. The CDR3 DNA reads as TGTGCCAGCAGTTATGGGCGGGGACCCCATCAGCCCCAGCATTTT. Encoded protein: CASSYGRGPHQPQHF.